This T cell receptor beta chain was sequenced during a study of blood T cell repertoires in COVID-19. Per the study methods: Amplifying reference gene primers gave estimates of nucleated cell counts. Using immunoSEQ multiplex PCR, the repertoire was profiled, and TCRdb retains in-frame clones only, with some absent. V and J calls plus clone size are reproduced from that table; the DNA served to infer D and trimming. In the table there are roughly 70,000 clones, roughly 90% of which are singletons. The CDR3 spans 16 residues. J was trimmed by 4 bases and V by 1 base; bases with no gene match: 3. Looked up from germline, CDR1 is SGHTA and CDR2 is FQGTGA.

The rearrangement uses TRBV7-3 and TRBJ2-1, with TRBD1 matching over 11 bases. Sequenced sample: peripheral blood. The sequence was obtained from a man between 65 and 79 years old with acute or convalescent COVID-19. The CDR3 spells CASSLSGTGGYNEQFF. The CDR3 DNA follows: TGTGCCAGCAGCTTAAGCGGGACAGGGGGGTACAATGAGCAGTTCTTC.